This T cell receptor beta chain derives from a study of cytomegalovirus exposure and HLA in healthy donors. Study overall: Early on, a data release was issued that held about 85 million unique TCRs from HLA-typed donors.

CDR1 is SGHDT and CDR2 is YYEEEE in the germline V gene. The CDR3 totals 17 residues. Trimming cost V 6 bases and J 0 bases, with 22 bases left between them. A remark on this clone: Its antigen is as yet unknown.

Findings and limits, study-wide: Previous analysis showed most TCR beta V segments were productive about 87% or about 30% of the time. The classifier reportedly diagnosed cytomegalovirus status with high sensitivity and specificity.

Use of 60 Vbeta and 13 Jbeta primers characterized the PCR. Method: immunoSEQ multiplex PCR; TCRdb's copy keeps in-frame clones and lacks some. Of over 130,000 clones listed, about three fifths are singletons. The receptor comes from a male donor in good health and CMV-seronegative. Sequenced: PBMCs. The chain couples TRBV5-6 to TRBJ2-7, with TRBD2 as a possible D gene (6 bases). CDR3 amino acids: CASTASGQRRVSYEQYF. As DNA, the CDR3 is TGTGCCAGCACCGCAAGCGGGCAGCGGAGGGTCTCCTACGAGCAGTACTTC.